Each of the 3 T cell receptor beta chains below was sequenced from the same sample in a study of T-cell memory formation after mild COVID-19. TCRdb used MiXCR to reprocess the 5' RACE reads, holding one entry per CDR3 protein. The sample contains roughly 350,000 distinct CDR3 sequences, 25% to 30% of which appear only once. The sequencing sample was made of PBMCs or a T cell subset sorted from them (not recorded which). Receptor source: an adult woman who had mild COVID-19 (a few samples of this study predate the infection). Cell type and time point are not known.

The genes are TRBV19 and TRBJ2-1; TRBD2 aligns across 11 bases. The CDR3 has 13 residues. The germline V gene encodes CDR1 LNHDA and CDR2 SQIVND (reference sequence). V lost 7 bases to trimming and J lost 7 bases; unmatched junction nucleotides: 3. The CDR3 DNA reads TGTGCCAGTATAACTAGCGGGAGTAATGAGCAGTTCTTC. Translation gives CASITSGSNEQFF.

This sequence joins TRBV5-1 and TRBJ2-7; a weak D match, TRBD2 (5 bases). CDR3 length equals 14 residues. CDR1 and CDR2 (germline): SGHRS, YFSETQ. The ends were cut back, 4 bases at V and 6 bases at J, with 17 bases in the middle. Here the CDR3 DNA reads TGCGCCAGCAGCCCGAGCGGCGGGCAAGGCGAGCAGTACTTC. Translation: CASSPSGGQGEQYF.

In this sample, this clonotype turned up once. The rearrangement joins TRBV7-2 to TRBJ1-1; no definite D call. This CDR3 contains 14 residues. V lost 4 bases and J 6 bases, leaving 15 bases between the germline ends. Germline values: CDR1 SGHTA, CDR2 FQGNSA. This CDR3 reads CASSYRQTSAEAFF. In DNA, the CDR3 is TGTGCCAGCAGCTACCGTCAAACAAGCGCTGAAGCTTTCTTT.